This paragraph reports one T cell receptor beta chain. This specimen belongs to a study of tumour-infiltrating T cells in Burkitt lymphoma. Germline loops: CDR1 MNHNS, CDR2 SASEGT. The CDR3 covers 13 residues. The germline V and J ends were trimmed by 6 bases and 0 bases, with 7 bases remaining between them. Profiling relied on immunoSEQ multiplex PCR, and the TCRdb table lists in-frame clones only, not all of them. The table lists about a thousand clones, 13% of them singletons. Sequencing was performed on tumor tissue. This sequence was found in a human donor with diffuse large B-cell lymphoma. The rearrangement links TRBV6-1 to TRBJ2-3; D perhaps matches TRBD1 (5 bases). The CDR3 nucleotides read TGTGCCAGCAGGGCAGGGAGCACAGATACGCAGTATTTT. Translating gives CASRAGSTDTQYF.